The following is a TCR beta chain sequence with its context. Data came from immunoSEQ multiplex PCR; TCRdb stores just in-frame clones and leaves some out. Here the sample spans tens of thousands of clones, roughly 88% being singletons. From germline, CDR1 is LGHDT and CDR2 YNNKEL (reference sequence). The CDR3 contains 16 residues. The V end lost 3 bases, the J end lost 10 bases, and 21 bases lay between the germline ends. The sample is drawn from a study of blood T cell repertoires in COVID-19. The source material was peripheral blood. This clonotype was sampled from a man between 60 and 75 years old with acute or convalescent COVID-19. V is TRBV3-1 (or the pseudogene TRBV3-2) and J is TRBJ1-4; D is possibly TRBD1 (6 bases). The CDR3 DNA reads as TGTGCCAGCAGCCAGGAAAAGGGGGGGGCGCGGGGAAAACTGTTTTTT. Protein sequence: CASSQEKGGARGKLFF.